The rows below give T cell receptor beta chains drawn from one sample of a study of cytomegalovirus exposure and HLA in healthy donors. Profiling relied on immunoSEQ multiplex PCR, and the TCRdb table lists in-frame clones only, not all of them. Among some 140,000 clones listed, 84% were seen once. Input material: PBMCs. The receptor source for this set is a woman in her thirties in good health and CMV-seronegative. CDR3s include the opening cysteine and the closing phenylalanine or tryptophan. The order of the fields is D gene, J gene, V gene, clone size, CDR3 protein, CDR3 DNA. D genes are given only for firm matches. Size values are once, few and many counts, or a class for expanded clones, and some rows have none.

d_gene: TRBD1; j_gene: TRBJ1-2; v_gene: TRBV5-1; abundance: once; CDR3aa: CASSLTGDYGYTF; CDR3nt: TGCGCCAGCAGCTTGACAGGGGACTATGGCTACACCTTC
d_gene: TRBD1; j_gene: TRBJ1-1; v_gene: TRBV6-6; abundance: -; CDR3aa: CASSLRTGRNTEAFF; CDR3nt: TGTGCCAGCAGTCTTAGGACAGGGCGGAACACTGAAGCTTTCTTT
d_gene: TRBD1; j_gene: TRBJ1-5; v_gene: TRBV30; abundance: -; CDR3aa: CAWSAVRGPHQPQHF; CDR3nt: TGTGCCTGGAGTGCCGTTAGGGGGCCGCATCAGCCCCAGCATTTT
d_gene: -; j_gene: TRBJ1-1; v_gene: TRBV4-3; abundance: once; CDR3aa: CASRGQQNTEAFF; CDR3nt: TGCGCCAGCAGAGGACAGCAGAACACTGAAGCTTTCTTT
d_gene: TRBD1; j_gene: TRBJ1-3; v_gene: TRBV28; abundance: -; CDR3aa: CASSSVGQGESGNTIYF; CDR3nt: TGTGCCAGCAGTTCCGTGGGACAGGGGGAATCTGGAAACACCATATATTTT
d_gene: TRBD1; j_gene: TRBJ2-3; v_gene: TRBV5-8; abundance: -; CDR3aa: CASSFEGGKADTQYF; CDR3nt: TGTGCCAGCAGCTTCGAAGGGGGCAAGGCAGATACGCAGTATTTT
d_gene: -; j_gene: TRBJ2-7; v_gene: TRBV6-1; abundance: -; CDR3aa: CASRRDRYSIEQYF; CDR3nt: TGTGCCAGCAGAAGAGACAGGTATAGTATCGAGCAGTACTTC
d_gene: TRBD1; j_gene: TRBJ2-5; v_gene: TRBV28; abundance: -; CDR3aa: CASSFPTGGLETQYF; CDR3nt: TGTGCCAGCAGTTTTCCTACAGGGGGATTGGAGACCCAGTACTTC
d_gene: -; j_gene: TRBJ2-2; v_gene: TRBV19; abundance: -; CDR3aa: CASSIAVGGPNTGELFF; CDR3nt: TGTGCCAGTAGTATAGCAGTGGGGGGACCGAACACCGGGGAGCTGTTTTTT
d_gene: -; j_gene: TRBJ2-2; v_gene: TRBV28; abundance: -; CDR3aa: CASSTTGNTGELFF; CDR3nt: TGTGCCAGCAGCACTACAGGGAACACCGGGGAGCTGTTTTTT
d_gene: -; j_gene: TRBJ1-5; v_gene: TRBV19; abundance: -; CDR3aa: CASWKGGDSNQPQHF; CDR3nt: TGTGCCAGTTGGAAAGGGGGGGATAGCAATCAGCCCCAGCATTTT
d_gene: -; j_gene: TRBJ2-2; v_gene: TRBV6-5; abundance: -; CDR3aa: CASRKGGRTGELFF; CDR3nt: TGTGCCAGCAGGAAGGGGGGGAGGACCGGGGAGCTGTTTTTT